These 20 T cell receptor beta chains were sequenced from one sample in a study of cytomegalovirus exposure and HLA in healthy donors. The PCR used 60 Vbeta and 13 Jbeta primers. TCRdb's copy holds only in-frame clones and misses some; the assay was immunoSEQ multiplex PCR. The sample contains around 110,000 clones, about 69% of which appear only once. Sequenced material: PBMCs. These receptors all come from a woman aged 18-35 years in good health and CMV-seronegative.

This clone has just a few counts. V usage is TRBV6-6 and J usage is TRBJ1-6; D gene unclear. V was shortened by 7 bases and J by 7 bases, with 14 bases between the two germline ends. Per the germline V gene, CDR1 is MNHNY and CDR2 is SVGAGI (reference sequence). CDR3 size: 14 residues. The CDR3 sequence is CASTQRPGNSPLHF. The CDR3 nucleotides are TGTGCCAGCACCCAGAGGCCCGGGAATTCACCCCTCCACTTT.

The chain links TRBV5-1 to TRBJ2-3, with a possible D match to TRBD1 (7 bases). The CDR3 is 15 amino acids. V gave up 0 bases and J gave up 6 bases, with 14 bases separating them. The V gene's germline CDR1 is SGHRS and CDR2 YFSETQ. The CDR3 DNA sequence: TGCGCCAGCAGCTTGGCCGCGGGACAGTCGGATACGCAGTATTTT. Its protein is CASSLAAGQSDTQYF.

This rearrangement joins TRBV5-6 to TRBJ1-1; TRBD1 aligns across 9 bases. The CDR3 totals 14 residues. Per germline, CDR1 SGHDT and CDR2 YYEEEE. Trimming took 5 bases from V and 1 from J; bases not matched to a gene: 3. CDR3 nucleotides: TGTGCCAGCAGGGAACAGGGGGCGAACACTGAAGCTTTCTTT. It codes for CASREQGANTEAFF.

This rearrangement joins TRBV11-2 to TRBJ2-2, with D perhaps matching TRBD2 (5 bases). V dropped 7 bases and J dropped 0 bases, with 9 bases sitting between them. CDR1 is SGHAT, CDR2 FQNNGV, per germline. The CDR3 length is 14 residues. CDR3: CASIQRPNTGELFF. CDR3 sequence (DNA): TGTGCCAGCATCCAGCGGCCGAACACCGGGGAGCTGTTTTTT.

The chain uses TRBV7-9 and TRBJ2-3; no clear D gene. Looked up from germline, CDR1 is SEHNR and CDR2 is FQNEAQ (reference sequence). Trimming left V 5 bases short and J 5 bases short, with 5 bases between. The length of the CDR3 is 11 residues. DNA of the CDR3: TGTGCCAGCAGCCGACAAGATACGCAGTATTTT. This translates into CASSRQDTQYF.

This rearrangement joins TRBV11-3 to TRBJ1-1; 9 bases fit TRBD1. V was pared by 2 bases and J by 4 bases, with 2 bases of the junction left unmatched. Germline CDR1 reads SGHNT; CDR2 reads YENEEA. The CDR3 consists of 14 residues. CDR3 DNA sequence: TGTGCCAGCAGCTTACTGGGACAGGGCACTGAAGCTTTCTTT. Translation: CASSLLGQGTEAFF.

This clone was observed a handful of times. The J gene is TRBJ1-4, the V gene TRBV19; TRBD1 aligns across 10 bases. The CDR3 totals 15 residues. The V and J ends lost 4 bases and 7 bases, in that order; junction bases with no gene match: 6. Germline CDR1 reads LNHDA; CDR2 reads SQIVND (reference sequence). This CDR3 is CASSTPRTGGEKLFF. The CDR3, as DNA: TGTGCCAGTAGTACCCCCCGGACAGGGGGTGAAAAACTGTTTTTT.

The chain recombines TRBV30 with TRBJ1-1, with D uncertain. Germline CDR1 is GTSNPN and CDR2 is SVGIG (reference sequence). V lost 7 bases and J lost 1, with 7 bases in between. The CDR3 extends over 11 amino acids. DNA for the CDR3: TGTGCCTTAAACAGGAACACTGAAGCTTTCTTT. It specifies CALNRNTEAFF. Based on the CDR3 plus reference TRBV30 and TRBJ1-1, the full variable domain is SQTIHQWPATLVQPVGSPLSLECTVEGTSNPNLYWYRQAAGRGLQLLFYSVGIGQISSEVPQNLSASRPQDRQFILSSKKLLLSDSGFYLCALNRNTEAFFGQGTRLTVV.

The chain is built from TRBV5-6 and TRBJ1-1, with D unclear. The CDR3 runs to 13 residues. Trimming left V 4 bases short and J 0 bases short, with 7 bases between. CDR1 and CDR2 (germline): SGHDT, YYEEEE. CDR3 DNA: TGTGCCAGCAGCCCTACCCTGAACACTGAAGCTTTCTTT. Residues: CASSPTLNTEAFF.

This clone turned up a few times. The chain has TRBV2 and TRBJ1-3; 9 bases match TRBD1. The CDR3 loop spans 15 amino acids. V lost 5 bases, J lost 7 bases, and 9 bases stayed unmatched. CDR1 is SNHLY, CDR2 FYNNEI, per germline. Here the CDR3 reads CASSPDRGGVNTIYF. Here the CDR3 DNA reads TGTGCCAGCAGTCCGGACAGGGGTGGTGTTAACACCATATATTTT.

The chain carries TRBV7-9 and TRBJ1-2, with TRBD1 matching over 9 bases. The CDR3 runs to 13 residues. The V gene end was trimmed by 6 bases and the J gene end by 8 bases; junction bases not matched to a gene: 7. Per the germline V gene, CDR1 is SEHNR and CDR2 is FQNEAQ (reference sequence). The CDR3 spells CASSFDRGEGYTF. The CDR3 nucleotides read TGTGCCAGCAGTTTCGACAGGGGGGAAGGCTACACCTTC.

The genes are TRBV7-9 and TRBJ1-1; D remains unclear. This CDR3 spans 13 amino acids. The V and J ends lost 2 bases and 3 bases respectively, with 7 bases between them. Looked up from germline, CDR1 is SEHNR and CDR2 is FQNEAQ (reference sequence). CDR3 nucleotides: TGTGCCAGCAGCTTATCCTCGGACACTGAAGCTTTCTTT. Its protein product is CASSLSSDTEAFF.

The V gene is TRBV4-1, the J gene TRBJ2-5; 10 positions agree with TRBD2. Trimming removed 8 bases from V and 9 bases from J; junction bases left unmatched: 15. The CDR3 length is 15 residues. Germline loops: CDR1 MGHRA, CDR2 YSYEKL. CDR3 sequence reads: CASVSQRGGKGPQYF. CDR3 in DNA: TGCGCCAGCGTATCGCAGCGGGGGGGAAAGGGACCCCAGTACTTC.

The chain couples TRBV19 to TRBJ1-5; 8 nucleotides agree with TRBD1. The V and J ends lost 3 bases and 14 bases, in that order; junction bases with no gene match: 6. The CDR3 loop spans 12 amino acids. Looked up from germline, CDR1 is LNHDA and CDR2 is SQIVND (reference sequence). CDR3 nucleotides: TGTGCCAGTAGTATCGGCCAGGGGGCCGAGCATTTT. Amino acid sequence: CASSIGQGAEHF.

This clone has a handful of counts. The chain uses TRBV15 and TRBJ1-1, with no clear D. This CDR3 is 14 amino acids long. Germline CDR1 LNHNV, CDR2 YYDKDF (reference sequence). V shed 6 bases and J shed 0 bases, with 11 bases lying between them. This CDR3 reads CATRTKAMNTEAFF. The CDR3 region has the DNA TGTGCCACCAGGACAAAGGCGATGAACACTGAAGCTTTCTTT.

Only a few counts were recorded for this clone. V gene TRBV6-1 combines with J gene TRBJ1-2; D may be TRBD1 (6 bases). The CDR3 loop spans 13 amino acids. Germline V lookup: CDR1 MNHNS, CDR2 SASEGT. V gave up 3 bases and J gave up 3 bases, with 8 bases separating them. CDR3 protein: CASSDSGDYGYTF. CDR3 nucleotide sequence: TGTGCCAGCAGTGATTCAGGGGACTATGGCTACACCTTC.

The J gene is TRBJ1-5, the V gene TRBV28, with 9 bases aligning to TRBD1. V lost 2 bases to trimming and J lost 7 bases; unmatched junction nucleotides: 6. Germline V gene sequence: CDR1 MDHEN, CDR2 SYDVKM. The CDR3 has 15 amino acids. CDR3 amino acids: CASSLITGGVQPQHF. CDR3 in DNA: TGTGCCAGCAGTTTAATAACAGGGGGCGTCCAGCCCCAGCATTTT.

A few counts support this clone. The CDR3 DNA reads TGCGCCAGCAGCACCAGTAAGTCCCAGCATTTT. It specifies CASSTSKSQHF. The V gene is TRBV23-1, the J gene TRBJ1-5; D is ambiguous. TRBV23-1 falls under the ORF class, with uncertain function. The CDR3 totals 11 residues. V lost 6 bases and J 11 bases, leaving 11 bases between the germline ends.

CDR3 bases: TGTGCCAGCAGGGTACAGGGATTGAACACTGAAGCTTTCTTT. Its translation: CASRVQGLNTEAFF. This chain uses TRBV6-1 with TRBJ1-1; weak D call: TRBD1 (6 bases). CDR3 length: 14 residues. Germline V gene data show CDR1 as MNHNS and CDR2 as SASEGT. V was pared by 6 bases and J by 0 bases, with 11 bases between.

J is TRBJ1-4 and V is TRBV11-1, with 7 bases matching TRBD1. The CDR3 spans 15 residues. Trimming at V came to 4 bases and at J to 0 bases, leaving 2 bases not matched to a gene. Germline CDR1 SGHAT, CDR2 FQDESV (reference sequence). The DNA of the CDR3 is TGTGCCAGCAGCTGGACAGGAACAACTAATGAAAAACTGTTTTTT. As protein: CASSWTGTTNEKLFF.